The text below deals with one T cell receptor beta chain. Its target is not known. This sample was included in a study of CD8+ T cells in alopecia areata. The overall study: For 6 to 18 months, tofacitinib was taken, and 6 months off drug followed. The study, taken as a whole, reports: Tofacitinib significantly brought down scalp clonality and expanded CD8+ clones among top 100. While patients received tofacitinib, many expanded lesional clones remained present in scalp and blood.

Germline CDR1 and CDR2: GTSNPN and SVGIG (reference sequence). The CDR3 has 11 amino acids. The V end lost 0 bases, the J end lost 2 bases, and 2 bases lay between the germline ends. Following extraction, RNA underwent reverse transcription to cDNA, which served as the sequencing template. Data came from immunoSEQ multiplex PCR; TCRdb stores just in-frame clones and leaves some out. The profile shows about 190,000 clones, approximately 57% of them singletons. The treatment is: oral pan-JAK inhibitor, 5-10 mg twice daily. Researchers gathered lesional scalp punch biopsies and peripheral blood from patients with alopecia areata.

The sequence was obtained from a human donor with alopecia areata. The material was CD4+ T cells sorted from blood, obtained at week 24, from a patient treated with tofacitinib. The chain combines TRBV30 with TRBJ2-7; D not resolved. The CDR3 spells CAWSVTYEQYF. For the CDR3, the DNA is TGTGCCTGGAGTGTAACCTACGAGCAGTACTTC.